This is a list of T cell receptor beta chains from one sample in a study of T cells in Graves' hyperthyroidism and ophthalmopathy. TCRdb analysed the multiplex PCR reads with MiXCR anew, one entry per CDR3 protein. The sample has hundreds of thousands of distinct CDR3 sequences; roughly 37% are singletons. The sample was blood. The source is a man between 18 and 29 years old with Graves' hyperthyroidism. The CDR3 runs from the conserved cysteine through the conserved F or W. The D gene is left open where the match is weak. Size tells how often a clone was seen (once, few, many) or the class of an expanded clone, and some rows leave it out.

v_call	clone_size	j_call	cdr3_length	d_call	cdr3_nt	cdr3_aa
TRBV4-3	NA	TRBJ1-5	16	NA	TGCGCCAGCAGCCCTCCCCCGGGTATGGGCAATCAGCCCCAGCATTTT	CASSPPPGMGNQPQHF
TRBV15	once	TRBJ1-6	16	TRBD1	TGTGCCACCAGCGCCCGGGACAGAGATTATAATTCACCCCTCCACTTT	CATSARDRDYNSPLHF
TRBV4-1	NA	TRBJ2-5	14	TRBD1	TGCGCCAGCAGCCAGACAGGGGGCCCAGAGACCCAGTACTTC	CASSQTGGPETQYF
TRBV15	many	TRBJ1-3	15	NA	TGTGCCACCAGCAGAGATTTGACAACTGGAAACACCATATATTTT	CATSRDLTTGNTIYF
TRBV10-1	NA	TRBJ1-6	18	TRBD1	TGCGCCAGCAGCCATCCACAGGGGGCGCATATATATAATTCACCCCTCCACTTT	CASSHPQGAHIYNSPLHF
TRBV9	many	TRBJ1-6	16	TRBD1	TGTGCCAGCAGCGTAGGGCCGGGACAGGGGCATTCACCCCTCCACTTT	CASSVGPGQGHSPLHF
TRBV12-3/TRBV12-4	once	TRBJ2-7	15	TRBD2	TGTGCCAGCAGTCCCTTTGCGGGAGGGCAAAGCGAGCAGTACTTC	CASSPFAGGQSEQYF
TRBV2	many	TRBJ1-1	13	NA	TGTGCCAGCAAGATCCAGGTGAACACTGAAGCTTTCTTT	CASKIQVNTEAFF
TRBV6-6	NA	TRBJ2-7	11	NA	TGTGCCAGCAGTTACGTCTACGAGCAGTACTTC	CASSYVYEQYF
TRBV9	many	TRBJ1-1	11	NA	TGTGCCAGCAGCCCCGGGAGTGAAGCTTTCTTT	CASSPGSEAFF
TRBV29-1	few	TRBJ2-7	15	NA	TGCAGCGTGGATTCTACTAGCAGATTTTTCGACGAGCAGTACTTC	CSVDSTSRFFDEQYF
TRBV7-2	few	TRBJ2-6	14	NA	TGTGCCAGCAGCTTAGGGATCGGGACCAACGTCCTGACTTTC	CASSLGIGTNVLTF
TRBV6-6	few	TRBJ1-1	14	NA	TGTGCCAGCACCAACCACGGGAGGGACACTGAAGCTTTCTTT	CASTNHGRDTEAFF
TRBV10-3	NA	TRBJ1-5	11	TRBD1	TGTGCCCGACAGGGAAATCAGCCCCAGCATTTT	CARQGNQPQHF
TRBV20-1	NA	TRBJ2-2	17	TRBD2	TGCAGTGCCCGACGGGGCTTTCTGAGCGGGATTAACGGGAAGCTGTTTTTT	CSARRGFLSGINGKLFF
TRBV10-3	many	TRBJ1-6	14	NA	TGTGCCAGCAGTGATGACCCAGGGAATTCACCCCTCCACTTT	CASSDDPGNSPLHF
TRBV12-3/TRBV12-4	NA	TRBJ1-6	14	NA	TGTGCCAGCAGTTTGGGAGGGAACATTTCACCCCTCCACTTT	CASSLGGNISPLHF
TRBV4-1	few	TRBJ1-6	17	TRBD1	TGCGCCAGCAGCCAAGACCCGGACTCAGGGGGCCCTGGACCCCTCCACTTT	CASSQDPDSGGPGPLHF
TRBV20-1	few	TRBJ1-1	15	NA	TGCAGTGCTAGAACAAACAGGGACGGGGGCACTGAAGCTTTCTTT	CSARTNRDGGTEAFF
TRBV29-1	many	TRBJ2-2	13	NA	TGCAGCGCCTCACGGCCGAACACCGGGGAGCTGTTTTTT	CSASRPNTGELFF
TRBV2	many	TRBJ2-7	10	NA	TGTGCCAGCAATGGCCTCGAGCAGTACTTC	CASNGLEQYF
TRBV12-3/TRBV12-4	NA	TRBJ1-1	14	NA	TGTGCCAGCAGCCTTGGGGAGTTCGGCACTGAAGCTTTCTTT	CASSLGEFGTEAFF
TRBV7-9	many	TRBJ1-2	14	NA	TGTGCCAGCAGCTTCGGACAGCCAACTTATGGCTACACCTTC	CASSFGQPTYGYTF
TRBV19	NA	TRBJ1-5	13	NA	TGTGCCAGTCTAGGGCGGGGGTCTCAGACCCAGCATTTT	CASLGRGSQTQHF
TRBV7-9	NA	TRBJ1-2	16	TRBD1	TGTGCCAGCAGCTACCCGGACAGGGAAGGGAACTATGGCTACACCTTC	CASSYPDREGNYGYTF
TRBV25-1	many	TRBJ1-1	16	NA	TGTGCCAGCAGTGCGGCTGTCGGCAACATGAACACTGAAGCTTTCTTT	CASSAAVGNMNTEAFF
TRBV7-3	NA	TRBJ2-6	13	NA	TGTGCCTGGAGCCTCTCTGGGGCCAACGTCCTGACTTTC	CAWSLSGANVLTF
TRBV10-3	many	TRBJ2-7	12	NA	TGTGCCATCAGTGAGTCCGGGAGCGAGCAGTACTTC	CAISESGSEQYF
TRBV7-9	NA	TRBJ1-5	16	NA	TGTGCCAGCAGTTCCAACCAGGGGACGGGCAATCAGCCCCAGCATTTT	CASSSNQGTGNQPQHF
TRBV13	few	TRBJ2-5	16	TRBD2	TGTGCCAGCAGCTTCGCGGCGGGGGGGATCCAAGAGACCCAGTACTTC	CASSFAAGGIQETQYF
TRBV20-1	NA	TRBJ1-3	12	NA	TGCAGTGCTGACGGGGATGGCTACACCATATATTTT	CSADGDGYTIYF
TRBV20-1	NA	TRBJ2-7	12	NA	TGCAGTGCTACCCTGCAGGCTTACGAGCAGTACTTC	CSATLQAYEQYF
TRBV19	NA	TRBJ1-1	15	NA	TGTGCCAGTATGGACAGAAAACTTATGAACACTGAAACTTTCTTT	CASMDRKLMNTETFF
TRBV20-1	many	TRBJ2-5	14	TRBD1	TGCAGTGCCGAAGACAGGGCCCAGGTGGAGACCCAGTACTTC	CSAEDRAQVETQYF